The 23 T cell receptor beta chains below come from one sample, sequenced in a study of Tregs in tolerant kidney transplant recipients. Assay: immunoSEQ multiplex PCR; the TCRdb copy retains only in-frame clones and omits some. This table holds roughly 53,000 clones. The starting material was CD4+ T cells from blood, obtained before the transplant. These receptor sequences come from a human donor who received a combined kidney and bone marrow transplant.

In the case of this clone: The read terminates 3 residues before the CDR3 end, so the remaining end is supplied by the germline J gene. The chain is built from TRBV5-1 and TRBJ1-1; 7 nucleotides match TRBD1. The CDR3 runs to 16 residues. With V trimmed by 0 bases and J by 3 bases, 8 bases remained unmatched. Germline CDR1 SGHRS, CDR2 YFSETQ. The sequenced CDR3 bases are TGCGCCAGCAGCTTGGGTTACAGGGGTGCAGACACTGAA. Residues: CASSLGYRGADTE. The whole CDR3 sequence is CASSLGYRGADTEAFF.

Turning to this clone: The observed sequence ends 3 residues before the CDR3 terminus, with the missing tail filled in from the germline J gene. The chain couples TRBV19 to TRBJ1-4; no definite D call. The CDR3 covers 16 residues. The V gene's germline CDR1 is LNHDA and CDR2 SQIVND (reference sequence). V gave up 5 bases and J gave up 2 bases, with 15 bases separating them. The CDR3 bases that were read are TGTGCCAGTAGTGAGCAGGTATTTTCGACTAATGAAAAA. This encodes CASSEQVFSTNEK. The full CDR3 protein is CASSEQVFSTNEKLFF.

This chain's CDR3 is CASSPTRTGGGNTEAFF. The CDR3 DNA, read in part, is TGTGCCAGCTCACCGACAAGGACAGGGGGTGGGAACACTGAA. The gene calls are TRBV18 and TRBJ1-1, with 10 nucleotides matching TRBD1. The read comes to an end 3 residues before the CDR3 does, leaving the germline J gene to fill in the end. Germline CDR1 and CDR2: KGHSH and LQKENI. The CDR3 contains 17 residues. V trimming: 3 bases; J trimming: 1 base; junction bases outside the gene matches: 8.

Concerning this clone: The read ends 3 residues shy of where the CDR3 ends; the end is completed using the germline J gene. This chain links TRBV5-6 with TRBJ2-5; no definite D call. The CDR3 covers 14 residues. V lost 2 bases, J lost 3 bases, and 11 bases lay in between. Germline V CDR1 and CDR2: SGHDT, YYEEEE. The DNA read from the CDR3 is TGTGCCAGCAGCTTTTTAGGGCAGAAAGAGACC. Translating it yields CASSFLGQKET. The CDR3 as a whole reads CASSFLGQKETQYF.

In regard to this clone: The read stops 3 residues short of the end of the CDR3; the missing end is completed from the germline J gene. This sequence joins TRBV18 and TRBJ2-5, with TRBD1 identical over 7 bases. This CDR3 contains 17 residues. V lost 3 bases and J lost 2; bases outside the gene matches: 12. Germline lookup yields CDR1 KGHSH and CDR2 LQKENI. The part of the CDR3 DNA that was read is TGTGCCAGCTCACCCCCAACAGGGGAAGTGAGACAAGAGACC. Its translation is CASSPPTGEVRQET. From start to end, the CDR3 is CASSPPTGEVRQETQYF.

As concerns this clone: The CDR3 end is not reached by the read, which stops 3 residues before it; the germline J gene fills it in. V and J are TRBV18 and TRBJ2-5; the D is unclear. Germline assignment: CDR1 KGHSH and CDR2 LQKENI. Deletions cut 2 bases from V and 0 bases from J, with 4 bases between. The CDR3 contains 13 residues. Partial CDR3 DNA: TGTGCCAGCTCACCAATCTACCAAGAGACC. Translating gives CASSPIYQET. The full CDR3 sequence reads CASSPIYQETQYF.

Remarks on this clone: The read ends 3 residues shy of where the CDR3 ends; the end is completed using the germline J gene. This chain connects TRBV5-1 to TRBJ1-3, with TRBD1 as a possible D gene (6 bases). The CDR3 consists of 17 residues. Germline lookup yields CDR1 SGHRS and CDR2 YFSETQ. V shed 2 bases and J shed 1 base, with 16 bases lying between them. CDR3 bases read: TGCGCCAGCAGCTTTTTAACGGGACAAATGTCTGGAAACACC. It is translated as CASSFLTGQMSGNT. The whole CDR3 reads CASSFLTGQMSGNTIYF.

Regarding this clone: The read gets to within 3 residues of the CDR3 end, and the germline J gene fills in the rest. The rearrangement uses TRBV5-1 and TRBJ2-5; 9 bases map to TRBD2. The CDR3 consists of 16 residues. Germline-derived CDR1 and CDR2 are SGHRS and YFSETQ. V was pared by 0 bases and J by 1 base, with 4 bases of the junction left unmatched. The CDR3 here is CASSLVLAGPQETQYF. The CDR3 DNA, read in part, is TGCGCCAGCAGCTTGGTGCTAGCGGGGCCCCAAGAGACC.

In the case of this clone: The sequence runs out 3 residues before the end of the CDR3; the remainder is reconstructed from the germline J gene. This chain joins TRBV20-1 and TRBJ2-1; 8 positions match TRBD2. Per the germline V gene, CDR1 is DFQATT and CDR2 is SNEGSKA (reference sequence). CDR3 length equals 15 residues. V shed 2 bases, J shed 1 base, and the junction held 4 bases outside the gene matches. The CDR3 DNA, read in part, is TGCAGTGCTAGACGGGCTAGCGGGTCCTACAATGAG. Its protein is CSARRASGSYNE. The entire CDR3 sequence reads CSARRASGSYNEQFF.

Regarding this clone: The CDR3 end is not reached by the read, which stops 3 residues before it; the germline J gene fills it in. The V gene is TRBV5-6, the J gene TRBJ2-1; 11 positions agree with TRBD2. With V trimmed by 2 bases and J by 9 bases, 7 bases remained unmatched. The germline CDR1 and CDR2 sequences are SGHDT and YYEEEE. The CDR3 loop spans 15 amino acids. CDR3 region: CASSFNSGRAGEQFF. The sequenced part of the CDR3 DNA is TGTGCCAGCAGCTTTAATAGCGGGAGGGCGGGTGAG.

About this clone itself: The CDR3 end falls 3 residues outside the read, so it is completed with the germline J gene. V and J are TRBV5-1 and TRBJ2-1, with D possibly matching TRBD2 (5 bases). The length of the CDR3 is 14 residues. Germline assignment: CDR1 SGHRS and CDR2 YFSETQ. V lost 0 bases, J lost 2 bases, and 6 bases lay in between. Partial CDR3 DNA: TGCGCCAGCAGCTTGGGGACTCCCTACAATGAG. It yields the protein CASSLGTPYNE. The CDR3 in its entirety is CASSLGTPYNEQFF.

CDR3 DNA (partial): TGTGCCAGTAGTACGCCGGGACAGGGGTACACTGAA. This encodes CASSTPGQGYTE. The entire CDR3 sequence reads CASSTPGQGYTEAFF. The genes are TRBV19 and TRBJ1-1; TRBD1 agrees at 10 bases. Sequencing ends 3 residues short of the CDR3 end; the germline J gene provides the rest. V shed 4 bases and J 3 bases; nucleotides not matched to a gene: 5. The CDR3 loop spans 15 amino acids. Germline lookup yields CDR1 LNHDA and CDR2 SQIVND (reference sequence).

CDR3 DNA (partial): TGTGCCAGTAGTATGGACACAGGGAACTATGGC. Translation: CASSMDTGNYG. The CDR3 as a whole reads CASSMDTGNYGYTF. The chain uses TRBV19 and TRBJ1-2; a possible D gene is TRBD1 (6 bases). The read terminates 3 residues ahead of where the CDR3 ends, so the germline J gene completes it. V gave up 3 bases and J gave up 2 bases, with 10 bases separating them. This CDR3 region has 14 residues. The V gene's germline CDR1 is LNHDA and CDR2 SQIVND (reference sequence).

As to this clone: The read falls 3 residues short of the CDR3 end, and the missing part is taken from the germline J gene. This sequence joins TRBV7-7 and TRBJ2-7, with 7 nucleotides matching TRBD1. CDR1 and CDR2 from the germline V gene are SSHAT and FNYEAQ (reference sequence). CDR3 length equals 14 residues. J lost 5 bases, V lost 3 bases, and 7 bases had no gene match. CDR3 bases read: TGTGCCAGCAGCTTTCGGGACAGAACAAACGAG. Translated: CASSFRDRTNE. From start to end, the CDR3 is CASSFRDRTNEQYF.

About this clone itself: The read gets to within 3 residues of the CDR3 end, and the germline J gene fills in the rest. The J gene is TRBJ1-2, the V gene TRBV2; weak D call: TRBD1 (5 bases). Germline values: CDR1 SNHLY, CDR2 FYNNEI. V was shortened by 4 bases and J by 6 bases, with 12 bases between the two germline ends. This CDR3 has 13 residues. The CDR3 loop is CASSATGLDGYTF. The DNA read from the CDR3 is TGTGCCAGCAGTGCAACAGGATTGGATGGC.

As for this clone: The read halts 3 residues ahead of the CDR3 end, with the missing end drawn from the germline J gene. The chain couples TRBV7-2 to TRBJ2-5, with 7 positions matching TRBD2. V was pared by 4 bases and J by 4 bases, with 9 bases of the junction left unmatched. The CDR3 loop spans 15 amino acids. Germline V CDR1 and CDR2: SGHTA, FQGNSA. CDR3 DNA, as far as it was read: TGTGCCAGCAGCTCGGAGGGAGGACTAGGAGAGACC. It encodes CASSSEGGLGET. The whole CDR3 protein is CASSSEGGLGETQYF.

Here the CDR3 reads CASSHGLVICEQYF. The sequenced part of the CDR3 DNA is TGCGCCAGCAGTCACGGCCTAGTGATCTGCGAG. The V call is TRBV23-1, the J call TRBJ2-7; unclear D gene. The read gets to within 3 residues of the CDR3 end, and the germline J gene fills in the rest. TRBV23-1 is designated an ORF whose function remains uncertain. V gave up 3 bases and J gave up 6 bases, with 15 bases separating them. The CDR3 length is 14 residues.

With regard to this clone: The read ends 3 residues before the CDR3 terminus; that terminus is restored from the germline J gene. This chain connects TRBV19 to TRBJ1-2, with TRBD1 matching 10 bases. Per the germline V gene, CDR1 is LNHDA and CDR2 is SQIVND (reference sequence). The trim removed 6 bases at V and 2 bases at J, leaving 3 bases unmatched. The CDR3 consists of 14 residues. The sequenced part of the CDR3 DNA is TGTGCCAGTAGGGGGGACAGGGGCAACTATGGC. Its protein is CASRGDRGNYG. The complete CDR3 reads CASRGDRGNYGYTF.

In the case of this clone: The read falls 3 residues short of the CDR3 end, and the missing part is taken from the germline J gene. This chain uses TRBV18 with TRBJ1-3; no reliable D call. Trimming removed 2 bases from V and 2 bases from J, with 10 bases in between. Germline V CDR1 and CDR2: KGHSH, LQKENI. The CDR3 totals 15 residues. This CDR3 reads CASSPARGTGNTIYF. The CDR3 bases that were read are TGTGCCAGCTCACCAGCTCGGGGAACTGGAAACACC.

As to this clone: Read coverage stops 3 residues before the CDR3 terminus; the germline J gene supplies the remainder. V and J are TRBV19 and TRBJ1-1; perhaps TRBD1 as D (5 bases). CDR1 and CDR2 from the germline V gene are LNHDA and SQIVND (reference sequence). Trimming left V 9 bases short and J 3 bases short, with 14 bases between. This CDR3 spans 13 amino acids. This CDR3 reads CASRTRGYTEAFF. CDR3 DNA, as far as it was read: TGTGCCAGCCGAACTCGGGGGTACACTGAA.

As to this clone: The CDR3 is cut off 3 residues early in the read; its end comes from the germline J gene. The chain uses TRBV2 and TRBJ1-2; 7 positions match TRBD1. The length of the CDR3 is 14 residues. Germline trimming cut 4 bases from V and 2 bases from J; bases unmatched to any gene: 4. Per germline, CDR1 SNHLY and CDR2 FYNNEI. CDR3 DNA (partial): TGTGCCAGCAGTGGGGACAGCGACAACTATGGC. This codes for CASSGDSDNYG. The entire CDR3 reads CASSGDSDNYGYTF. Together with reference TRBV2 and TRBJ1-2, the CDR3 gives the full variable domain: EPEVTQTPSHQVTQMGQEVILRCVPISNHLYFYWYRQILGQKVEFLVSFYNNEISEKSEIFDDQFSVERPDGSNFTLKIRSTKLEDSAMYFCASSGDSDNYGYTFGSGTRLTVV.

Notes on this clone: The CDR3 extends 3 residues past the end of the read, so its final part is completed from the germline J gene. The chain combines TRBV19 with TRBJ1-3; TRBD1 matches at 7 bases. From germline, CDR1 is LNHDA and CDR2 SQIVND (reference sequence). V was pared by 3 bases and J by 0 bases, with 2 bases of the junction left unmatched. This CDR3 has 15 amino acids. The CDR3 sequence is CASSMGDSSGNTIYF. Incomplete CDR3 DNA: TGTGCCAGTAGTATGGGGGACAGCTCTGGAAACACC.

The sequenced CDR3 bases are TGTGCCATCAAAAATGCAGGGGCTAACCAAGAGACC. Protein product: CAIKNAGANQET. The complete CDR3 protein is CAIKNAGANQETQYF. The gene calls are TRBV10-3 and TRBJ2-5, with D possibly TRBD1 on 6 matching bases. The read is 3 residues too short to cover the CDR3 end, so that end is filled in from the germline J gene. The CDR3 length is 15 residues. Trimming took 7 bases from V and 0 from J, leaving 15 bases between them. In germline, CDR1 is ENHRY, CDR2 SYGVKD.